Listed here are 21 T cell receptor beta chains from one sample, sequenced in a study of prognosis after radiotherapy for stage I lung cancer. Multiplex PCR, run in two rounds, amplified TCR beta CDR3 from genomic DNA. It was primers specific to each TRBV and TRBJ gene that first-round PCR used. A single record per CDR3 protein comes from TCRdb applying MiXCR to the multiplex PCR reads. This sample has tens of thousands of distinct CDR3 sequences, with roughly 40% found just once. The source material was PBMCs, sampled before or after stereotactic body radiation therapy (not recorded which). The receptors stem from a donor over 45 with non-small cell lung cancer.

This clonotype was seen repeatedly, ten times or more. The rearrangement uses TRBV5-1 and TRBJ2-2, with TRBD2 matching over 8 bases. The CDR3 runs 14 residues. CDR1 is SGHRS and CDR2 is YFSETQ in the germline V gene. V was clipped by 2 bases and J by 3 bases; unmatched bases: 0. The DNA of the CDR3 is TGCGCCAGCAGCTTAGCGGGGGACACCGGGGAGCTGTTTTTT. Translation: CASSLAGDTGELFF.

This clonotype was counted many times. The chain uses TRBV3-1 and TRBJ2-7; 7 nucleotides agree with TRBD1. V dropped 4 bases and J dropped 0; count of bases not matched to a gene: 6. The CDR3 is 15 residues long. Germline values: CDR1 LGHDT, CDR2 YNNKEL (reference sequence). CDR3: CASSPPGTVSYEQYF. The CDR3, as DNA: TGTGCCAGCAGCCCACCCGGGACAGTCTCCTACGAGCAGTACTTC.

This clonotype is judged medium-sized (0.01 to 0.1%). CDR3 bases: TGTGCCAGTCGCCAAGGGACTAGCGGGAGGTATGAGCAGTACTTC. Amino acids: CASRQGTSGRYEQYF. The genes are TRBV19 and TRBJ2-7; TRBD2 aligns across 15 bases. The ends lost 8 bases at V and 7 bases at J; junction bases unmatched: 9. CDR3 length: 15 amino acids. Germline V gene data show CDR1 as LNHDA and CDR2 as SQIVND (reference sequence). Full variable domain (remainder filled in from reference TRBV19 and TRBJ2-7): DGGITQSPKYLFRKEGQNVTLSCEQNLNHDAMYWYRQDPGQGLRLIYYSQIVNDFQKGDIAEGYSVSREKKESFPLTVTSAQKNPTAFYLCASRQGTSGRYEQYFGPGTRLTVT.

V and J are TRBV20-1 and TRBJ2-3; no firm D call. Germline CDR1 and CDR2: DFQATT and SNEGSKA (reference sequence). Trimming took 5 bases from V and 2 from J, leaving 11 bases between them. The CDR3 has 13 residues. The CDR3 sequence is CSALLWITDTQYF. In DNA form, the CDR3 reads TGCAGTGCTCTCCTCTGGATCACAGATACGCAGTATTTT.

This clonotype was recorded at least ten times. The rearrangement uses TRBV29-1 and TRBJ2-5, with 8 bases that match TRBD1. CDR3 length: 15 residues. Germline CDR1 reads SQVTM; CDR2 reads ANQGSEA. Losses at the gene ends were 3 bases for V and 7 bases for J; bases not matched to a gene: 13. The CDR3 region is CSVDLTTGVRGTQYF. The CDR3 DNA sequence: TGCAGCGTTGACCTAACGACAGGGGTCCGGGGGACCCAGTACTTC.

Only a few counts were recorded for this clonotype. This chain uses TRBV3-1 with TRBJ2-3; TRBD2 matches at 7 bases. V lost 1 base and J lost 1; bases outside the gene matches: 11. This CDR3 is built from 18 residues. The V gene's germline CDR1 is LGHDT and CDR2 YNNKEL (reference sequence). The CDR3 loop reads CASSQAPSGADRTDTQYF. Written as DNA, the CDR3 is TGTGCCAGCAGCCAAGCTCCCAGCGGGGCTGATCGCACAGATACGCAGTATTTT.

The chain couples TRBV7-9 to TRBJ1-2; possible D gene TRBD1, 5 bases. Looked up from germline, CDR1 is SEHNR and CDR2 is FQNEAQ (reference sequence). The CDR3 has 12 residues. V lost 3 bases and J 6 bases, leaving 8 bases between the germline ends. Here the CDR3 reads CASSFGGDGYTF. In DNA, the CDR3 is TGTGCCAGCAGCTTCGGGGGGGATGGCTACACCTTC.

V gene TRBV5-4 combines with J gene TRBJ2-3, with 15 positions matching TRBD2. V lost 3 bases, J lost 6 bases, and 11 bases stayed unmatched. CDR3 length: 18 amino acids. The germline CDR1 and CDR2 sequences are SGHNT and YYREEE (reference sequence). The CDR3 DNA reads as TGTGCCAGCAGCTCGCCGGGACTAGCGGGGGGTTTTAGCGATACGCAGTATTTT. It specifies CASSSPGLAGGFSDTQYF.

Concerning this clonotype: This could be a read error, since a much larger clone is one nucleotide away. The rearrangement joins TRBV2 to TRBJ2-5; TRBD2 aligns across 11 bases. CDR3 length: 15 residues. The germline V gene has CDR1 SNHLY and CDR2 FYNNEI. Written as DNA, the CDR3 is TGTGCCAGCAGTGAAATAGCGGGGGGGCGCGAGACCAAGTACTTC. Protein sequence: CASSEIAGGRETKYF. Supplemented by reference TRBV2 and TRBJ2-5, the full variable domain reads EPEVTQTPSHQVTQMGQEVILRCVPISNHLYFYWYRQILGQKVEFLVSFYNNEISEKSEIFDDQFSVERPDGSNFTLKIRSTKLEDSAMYFCASSEIAGGRETKYFGPGTRLLVL.

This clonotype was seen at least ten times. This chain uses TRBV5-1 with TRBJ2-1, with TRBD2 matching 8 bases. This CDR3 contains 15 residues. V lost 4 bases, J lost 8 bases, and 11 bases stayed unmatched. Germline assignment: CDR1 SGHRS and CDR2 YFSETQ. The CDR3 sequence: CASSPAGTSWDEQFF. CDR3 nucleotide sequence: TGCGCCAGCAGCCCGGCCGGGACTAGTTGGGATGAGCAGTTCTTC.

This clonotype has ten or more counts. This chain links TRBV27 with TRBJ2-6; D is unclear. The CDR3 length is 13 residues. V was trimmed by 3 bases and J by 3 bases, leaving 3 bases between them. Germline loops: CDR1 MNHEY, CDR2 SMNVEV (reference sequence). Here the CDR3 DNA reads TGTGCCAGCAGTTTCCTTGGGGCCAACGTCCTGACTTTC. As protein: CASSFLGANVLTF.

CDR3 sequence reads: CSPSGRECYWGETQYF. CDR3 bases: TGCAGTCCCTCCGGGCGGGAGTGCTATTGGGGAGAGACCCAGTACTTC. V gene TRBV29-1 combines with J gene TRBJ2-5; TRBD2 matches 7 bases. Germline V CDR1 and CDR2: SQVTM, ANQGSEA. This CDR3 spans 16 amino acids.

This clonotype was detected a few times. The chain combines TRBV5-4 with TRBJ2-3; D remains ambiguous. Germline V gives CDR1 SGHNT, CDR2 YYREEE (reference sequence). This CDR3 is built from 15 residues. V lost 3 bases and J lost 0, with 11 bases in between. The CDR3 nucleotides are TGTGCCAGCAGCTCCGGGTCCTCTAGCACAGATACGCAGTATTTT. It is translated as CASSSGSSSTDTQYF.

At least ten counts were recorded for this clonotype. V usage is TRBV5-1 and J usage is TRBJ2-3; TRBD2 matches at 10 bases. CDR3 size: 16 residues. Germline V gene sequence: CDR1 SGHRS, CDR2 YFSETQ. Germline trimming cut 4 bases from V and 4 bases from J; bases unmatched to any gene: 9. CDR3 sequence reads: CASSPSSGSISDTQYF. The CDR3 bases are TGCGCCAGCAGCCCCTCTAGCGGGAGTATCTCAGATACGCAGTATTTT.

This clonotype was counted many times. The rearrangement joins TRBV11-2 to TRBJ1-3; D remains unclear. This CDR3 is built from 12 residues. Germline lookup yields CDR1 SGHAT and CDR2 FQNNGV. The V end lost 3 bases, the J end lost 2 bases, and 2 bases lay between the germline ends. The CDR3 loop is CASSFPGNTIYF. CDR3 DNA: TGTGCCAGCAGCTTTCCTGGAAACACCATATATTTT.

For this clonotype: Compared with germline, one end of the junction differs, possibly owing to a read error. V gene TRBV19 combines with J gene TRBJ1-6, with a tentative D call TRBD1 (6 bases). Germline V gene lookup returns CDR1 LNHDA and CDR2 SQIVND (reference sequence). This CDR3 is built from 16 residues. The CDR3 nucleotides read TGTGCCAGTAGGATTGGGGGGGCATCTGCCAATTCGCCCCTCCACTTT. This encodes CASRIGGASANSPLHF.

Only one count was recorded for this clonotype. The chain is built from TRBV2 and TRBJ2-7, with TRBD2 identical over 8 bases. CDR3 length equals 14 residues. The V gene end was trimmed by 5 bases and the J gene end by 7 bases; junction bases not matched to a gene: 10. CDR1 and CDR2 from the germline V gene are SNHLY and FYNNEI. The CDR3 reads CASSYQAGVREQYF. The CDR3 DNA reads TGTGCCAGCAGTTATCAAGCGGGAGTTAGGGAGCAGTACTTC.

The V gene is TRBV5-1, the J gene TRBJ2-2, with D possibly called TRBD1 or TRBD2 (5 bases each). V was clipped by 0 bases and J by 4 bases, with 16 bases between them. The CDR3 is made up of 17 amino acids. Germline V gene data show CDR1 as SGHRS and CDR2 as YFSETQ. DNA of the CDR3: TGCGCCAGCAGCTTGGAACGACCGGGACGGACCACCGGGGAGCTGTTTTTT. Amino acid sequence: CASSLERPGRTTGELFF.

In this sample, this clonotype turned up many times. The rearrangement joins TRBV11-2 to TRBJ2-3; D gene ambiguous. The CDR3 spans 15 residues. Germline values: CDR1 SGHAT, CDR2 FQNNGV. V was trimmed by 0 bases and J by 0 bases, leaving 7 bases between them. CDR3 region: CASSLDLASTDTQYF. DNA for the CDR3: TGTGCCAGCAGCTTAGATCTTGCTAGCACAGATACGCAGTATTTT.

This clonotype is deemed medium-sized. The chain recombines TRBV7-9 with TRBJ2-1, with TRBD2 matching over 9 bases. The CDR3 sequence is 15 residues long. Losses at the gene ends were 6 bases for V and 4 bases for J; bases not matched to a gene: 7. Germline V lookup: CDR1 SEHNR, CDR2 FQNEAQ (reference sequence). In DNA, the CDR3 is TGTGCCAGCAGTTATAGCGGGGGCCAGTACAATGAGCAGTTCTTC. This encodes CASSYSGGQYNEQFF.

CDR3 sequence: CASSQYKGLAGDQTQYF. The CDR3 coding sequence is TGTGCCAGCAGCCAATATAAGGGACTAGCGGGAGACCAGACCCAGTACTTC. The genes are TRBV4-2 and TRBJ2-5, with TRBD2 identical over 14 bases. With V trimmed by 2 bases and J by 6 bases, 8 bases remained unmatched. The CDR3 has 17 amino acids. Germline values: CDR1 LGHNA, CDR2 YNFKEQ.